This TCR beta chain appears in the sequencing data of a study of CD8+ T cells in alopecia areata. Broader study findings: Scalp and blood retained many expanded lesional clones during tofacitinib.

In the case of this clone: The target antigen is unknown.

Documented treatment: oral pan-JAK inhibitor, 5-10 mg twice daily. Once RNA had been extracted, it was reverse transcribed into cDNA to act as the sequencing template. Sequencing was performed with immunoSEQ multiplex PCR; in TCRdb, only in-frame clones are kept and a portion is missing. The sample carries roughly 200,000 clones, roughly three fifths recorded once. The sample was CD8+ T cells sorted from blood, taken at week 24, from a patient treated with tofacitinib. This sequence was found in a human donor with alopecia areata.

CDR3: CASSAQGYTF. CDR3 nucleotides: TGTGCCAGCAGCGCGCAAGGCTACACCTTC. The V call is TRBV9, the J call TRBJ1-2; D is undetermined. The germline V gene encodes CDR1 SGDLS and CDR2 YYNGEE. The CDR3 runs to 10 residues. V gave up 3 bases and J gave up 8 bases, with 5 bases separating them.